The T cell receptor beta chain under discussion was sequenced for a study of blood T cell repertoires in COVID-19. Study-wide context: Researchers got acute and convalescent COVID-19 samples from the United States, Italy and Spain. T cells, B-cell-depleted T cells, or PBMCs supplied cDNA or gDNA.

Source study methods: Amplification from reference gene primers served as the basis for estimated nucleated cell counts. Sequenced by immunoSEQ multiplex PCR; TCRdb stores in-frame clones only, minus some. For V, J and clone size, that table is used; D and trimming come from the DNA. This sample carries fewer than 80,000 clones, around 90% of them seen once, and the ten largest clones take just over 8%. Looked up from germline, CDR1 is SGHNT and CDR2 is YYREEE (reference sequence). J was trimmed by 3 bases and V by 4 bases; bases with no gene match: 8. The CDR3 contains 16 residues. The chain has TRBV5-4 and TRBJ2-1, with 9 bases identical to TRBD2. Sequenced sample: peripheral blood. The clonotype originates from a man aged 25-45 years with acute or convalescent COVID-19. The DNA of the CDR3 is TGTGCCAGCAGCGGGGTAGCGGGAGAATTCTACAATGAGCAGTTCTTC. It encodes CASSGVAGEFYNEQFF.